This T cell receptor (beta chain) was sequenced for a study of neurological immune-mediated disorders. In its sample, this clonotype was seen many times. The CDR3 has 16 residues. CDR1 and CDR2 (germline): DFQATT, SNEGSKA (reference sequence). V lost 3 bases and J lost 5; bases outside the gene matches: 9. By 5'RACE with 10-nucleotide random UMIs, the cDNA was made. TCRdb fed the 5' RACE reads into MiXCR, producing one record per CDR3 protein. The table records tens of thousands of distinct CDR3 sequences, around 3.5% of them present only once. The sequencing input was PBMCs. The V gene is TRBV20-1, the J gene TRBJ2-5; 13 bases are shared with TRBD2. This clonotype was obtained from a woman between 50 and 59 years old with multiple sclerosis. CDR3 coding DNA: TGCAGTGCTAGGGGGACTAGCGGGATTGCCCAGGAGACCCAGTACTTC. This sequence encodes CSARGTSGIAQETQYF.